These T cell receptor beta chains were read from a single sample in a study of neurological immune-mediated disorders. MiXCR, run by TCRdb on the 5' RACE reads, gives a single entry per CDR3 protein. The sample gives 54,000 or so distinct CDR3 sequences, roughly 3.8% of which show up once; over 5% is in the top ten. The sequencing input was PBMCs. Receptors were obtained from a man aged 55 to 69 with multiple sclerosis. Each CDR3 is given with its conserved first and last residue. A D gene is named only where the DNA matches it firmly. A row's size may be missing; if present it is once, few, many or a size class.

d_call j_call v_call clone_size cdr3_nt cdr3_aa
- TRBJ2-1 TRBV29-1 many TGCAGCTCCCAAGTGGGCGCAAGCTCCTACAATGAGCAGTTCTTC CSSQVGASSYNEQFF
- TRBJ2-5 TRBV15 many TGTGCCACCAGCCGGCGCATTTCCTCGTCCCAAGAGACCCAGTACTTC CATSRRISSSQETQYF
TRBD2 TRBJ2-3 TRBV29-1 - TGCAGCGTTGAATTGGATAGCGGGGGGGCAGGGTATTTT CSVELDSGGAGYF
- TRBJ2-1 TRBV20-1 many TGCAGTGCTAGCGGCTGGAGTGAGCAGTTCTTC CSASGWSEQFF
- TRBJ2-7 TRBV5-1 many TGCGCCAGCAGGAGTGACGCCTCCTACGAGCAGTACTTC CASRSDASYEQYF
- TRBJ1-1 TRBV29-1 - TGCAGCGTTGGCTCCGGGGCTCGGCGTACTGAAGCTTTCTTT CSVGSGARRTEAFF
- TRBJ1-5 TRBV5-1 many TGCGCCAGCAGCCCGGACTCTGGCAATCAGCCCCAGCATTTT CASSPDSGNQPQHF
- TRBJ1-1 TRBV5-1 many TGCGCCAGCAGCTTGGAAGGACACAACACTGAAGCTTTCTTT CASSLEGHNTEAFF
- TRBJ2-1 TRBV7-2 many TGTGCCAGCAGCCCGGATAGGGCAGCCACGGGGTTCTTC CASSPDRAATGFF
TRBD2 TRBJ2-2 TRBV6-5 - TGTGCCAGCAGAGGGACTAGCGGGCCCGGGGAGCTGTTTTTT CASRGTSGPGELFF
- TRBJ2-5 TRBV20-1 many TGCAGTGCTCCGGGCGAGGTCTGGGAGACCCAGTACTTC CSAPGEVWETQYF
- TRBJ2-7 TRBV5-5 many TGTGCCAGCAGCTTGGCCACGACCGGGATGGCCTACGAGCAGTACTTC CASSLATTGMAYEQYF
- TRBJ1-2 TRBV12-3/TRBV12-4 many TGTGCCAGCAGTTTAAACAGCAATCTCTATGGCTACACCTTC CASSLNSNLYGYTF
TRBD1 TRBJ2-1 TRBV6-5 - TGTGCCAGCAGTTACCGACAGGGTGACGAGCAGTTCTTC CASSYRQGDEQFF
- TRBJ2-5 TRBV20-1 many TGCAGTGCTAGTGGCAGCCAAGAGACCCAGTACTTC CSASGSQETQYF
- TRBJ2-2 TRBV20-1 many TGCAGTGCTAGAACGGGGGCGAGCACCGGGGAGCTGTTTTTT CSARTGASTGELFF
- TRBJ2-3 TRBV5-1 many TGCGCCAGCAGCCGCGCCTCGGGGCAAAAGGCAGATACGCAGTATTTT CASSRASGQKADTQYF
TRBD1 TRBJ2-5 TRBV5-1 - TGCGCCAGCAGCTTACAGGGGGGTGGAGAGACCCAGTACTTC CASSLQGGGETQYF
- TRBJ1-2 TRBV27 many TGTGCCAGCAGTTTAAGGCAAAACTATGGCTACACCTTC CASSLRQNYGYTF